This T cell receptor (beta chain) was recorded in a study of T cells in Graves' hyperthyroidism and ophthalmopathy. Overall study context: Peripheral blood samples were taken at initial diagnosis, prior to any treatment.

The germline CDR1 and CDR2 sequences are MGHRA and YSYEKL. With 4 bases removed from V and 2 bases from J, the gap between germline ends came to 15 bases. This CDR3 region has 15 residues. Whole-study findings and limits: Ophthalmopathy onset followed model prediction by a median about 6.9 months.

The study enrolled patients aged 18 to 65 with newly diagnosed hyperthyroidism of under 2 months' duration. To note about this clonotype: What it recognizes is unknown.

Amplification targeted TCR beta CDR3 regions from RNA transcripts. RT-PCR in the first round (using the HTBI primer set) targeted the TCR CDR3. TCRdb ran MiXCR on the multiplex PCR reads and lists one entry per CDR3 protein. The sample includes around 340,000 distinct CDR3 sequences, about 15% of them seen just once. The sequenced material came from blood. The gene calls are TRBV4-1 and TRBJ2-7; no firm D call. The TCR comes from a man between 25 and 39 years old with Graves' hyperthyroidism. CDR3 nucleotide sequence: TGCGCCAGCAGCCTTACTATCCTACCCACCTACGAGCAGTACTTC. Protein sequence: CASSLTILPTYEQYF.